The following is a TCR beta chain sequence with its context. The data derive from a study of blood T cell repertoires in COVID-19. In the study overall: Collection of acute and convalescent COVID-19 samples took place in the United States, Italy and Spain. From T cells, B-cell-depleted T cells, or PBMCs came the material, which was cDNA or gDNA.

As handled by the study authors: Estimation of nucleated cell counts relied on the amplification of reference gene primers. Clones were read by immunoSEQ multiplex PCR, and TCRdb kept only the in-frame ones, dropping some. V, J and clone size derive from that table, while D and trimming were established from the DNA sequence. The sample holds 200,000 to 250,000 clones, 82% seen once. The CDR3 totals 15 residues. Losses at the gene ends were 6 bases for V and 0 bases for J; bases not matched to a gene: 7. Germline assignment: CDR1 MDHEN and CDR2 SYDVKM. Seattle patients were enrolled while actively infected and followed longitudinally.

The sequenced material came from peripheral blood. This receptor was obtained from a woman in her 70s with COVID-19, enrolled during active disease. This chain connects TRBV28 to TRBJ2-7, with 8 bases aligning to TRBD2. CDR3 sequence reads: CASSRSGSSSYEQYF. The CDR3 bases are TGTGCCAGCAGCCGGAGCGGGAGTAGCTCCTACGAGCAGTACTTC.